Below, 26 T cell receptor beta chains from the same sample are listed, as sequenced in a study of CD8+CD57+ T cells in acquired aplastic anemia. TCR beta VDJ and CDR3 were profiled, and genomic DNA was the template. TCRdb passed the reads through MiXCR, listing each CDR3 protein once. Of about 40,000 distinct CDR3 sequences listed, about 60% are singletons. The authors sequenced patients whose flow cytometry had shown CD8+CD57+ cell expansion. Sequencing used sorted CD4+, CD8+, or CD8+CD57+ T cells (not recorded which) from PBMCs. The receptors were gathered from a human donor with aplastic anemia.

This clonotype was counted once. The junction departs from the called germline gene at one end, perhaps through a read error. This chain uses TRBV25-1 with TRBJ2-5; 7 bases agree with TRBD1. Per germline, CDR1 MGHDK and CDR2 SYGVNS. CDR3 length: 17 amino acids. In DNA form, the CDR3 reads TGTGCCAGCAGTGAGACGCGACAGGGCCGTATCCAAGAGACCCAGTACTTT. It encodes CASSETRQGRIQETQYF.

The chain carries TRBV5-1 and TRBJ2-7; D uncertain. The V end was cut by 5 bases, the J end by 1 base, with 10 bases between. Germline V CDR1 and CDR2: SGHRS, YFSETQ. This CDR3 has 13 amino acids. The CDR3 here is CASRSAQSYEQYF. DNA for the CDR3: TGCGCCAGCAGGTCGGCACAGTCCTACGAGCAGTACTTC.

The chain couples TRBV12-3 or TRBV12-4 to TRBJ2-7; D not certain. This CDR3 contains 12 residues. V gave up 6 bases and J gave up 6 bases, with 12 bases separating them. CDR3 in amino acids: CASSQWKPEQYF. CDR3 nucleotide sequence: TGTGCCAGCAGCCAGTGGAAACCCGAGCAGTACTTC.

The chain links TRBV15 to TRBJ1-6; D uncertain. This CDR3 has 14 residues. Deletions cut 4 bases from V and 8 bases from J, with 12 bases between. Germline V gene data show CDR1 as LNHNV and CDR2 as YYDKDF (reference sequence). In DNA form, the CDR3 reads TGTGCCACCAGCACGCGGCAGCCTTATTCACCCCTCCACTTT. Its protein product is CATSTRQPYSPLHF.

For the CDR3, the DNA is TGTGCCAGCAGCGTAGCCTGGTCAGCTAACTATGGCTACACCTTC. It specifies CASSVAWSANYGYTF. The rearrangement joins TRBV9 to TRBJ1-2; D is unresolved. CDR3 length equals 15 residues. Trimming took 0 bases from V and 0 from J, leaving 9 bases between them. CDR1 and CDR2 (germline): SGDLS, YYNGEE.

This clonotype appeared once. The DNA of the CDR3 is TGTGCCAGTAGTATCAGAGGGCCGAACACTGAAGCTTTCTTT. Encoded protein: CASSIRGPNTEAFF. The chain carries TRBV19 and TRBJ1-1; D is ambiguous. V dropped 3 bases and J dropped 1 base, with 9 bases sitting between them. The CDR3 has 14 amino acids. Germline lookup yields CDR1 LNHDA and CDR2 SQIVND (reference sequence).

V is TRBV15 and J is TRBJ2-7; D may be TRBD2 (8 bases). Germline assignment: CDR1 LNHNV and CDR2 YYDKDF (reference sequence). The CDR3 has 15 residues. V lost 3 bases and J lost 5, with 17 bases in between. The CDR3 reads CATSSLAGQFDEQYF. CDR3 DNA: TGTGCCACCAGCAGCTTAGCGGGACAGTTCGACGAGCAGTACTTC.

The CDR3 region has the DNA TGTGCCAGCAGCCGACCGGGACTAGCGGGGGGGCGGGAAGAGACCCAGTACTTC. Its translation is CASSRPGLAGGREETQYF. The chain employs TRBV11-2 and TRBJ2-5; TRBD2 matches 16 bases. Germline V gene sequence: CDR1 SGHAT, CDR2 FQNNGV. The trim removed 5 bases at V and 3 bases at J, leaving 9 bases unmatched. The CDR3 spans 18 residues.

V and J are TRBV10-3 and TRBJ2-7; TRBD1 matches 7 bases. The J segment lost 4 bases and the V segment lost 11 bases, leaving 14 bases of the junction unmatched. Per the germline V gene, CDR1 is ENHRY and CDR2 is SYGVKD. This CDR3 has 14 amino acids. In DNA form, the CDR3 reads TGTGCCGCCGCTACCGGGACAGTCGGATACGAGCAGTACTTC. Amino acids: CAAATGTVGYEQYF.

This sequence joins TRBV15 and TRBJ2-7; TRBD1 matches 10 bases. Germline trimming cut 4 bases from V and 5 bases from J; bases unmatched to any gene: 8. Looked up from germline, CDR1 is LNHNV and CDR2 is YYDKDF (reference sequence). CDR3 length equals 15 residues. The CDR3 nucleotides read TGTGCCACCAGCATCCCCGGGACAGGGGCCAACGAGCAGTACTTC. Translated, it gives CATSIPGTGANEQYF.

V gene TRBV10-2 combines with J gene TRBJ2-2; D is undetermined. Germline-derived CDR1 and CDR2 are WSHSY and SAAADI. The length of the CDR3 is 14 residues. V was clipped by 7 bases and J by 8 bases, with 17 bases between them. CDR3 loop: CASKWSVQLGELFF. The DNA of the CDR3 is TGCGCCAGCAAGTGGTCGGTCCAATTGGGGGAGCTGTTTTTT.

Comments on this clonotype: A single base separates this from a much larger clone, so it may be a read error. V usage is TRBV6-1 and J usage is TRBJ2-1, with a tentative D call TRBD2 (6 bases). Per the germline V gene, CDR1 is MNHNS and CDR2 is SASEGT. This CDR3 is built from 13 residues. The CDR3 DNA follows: TGTGCCAGCAGTCCACGCGGCGGGATTGAGCAGCTCTTC. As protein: CASSPRGGIEQLF.

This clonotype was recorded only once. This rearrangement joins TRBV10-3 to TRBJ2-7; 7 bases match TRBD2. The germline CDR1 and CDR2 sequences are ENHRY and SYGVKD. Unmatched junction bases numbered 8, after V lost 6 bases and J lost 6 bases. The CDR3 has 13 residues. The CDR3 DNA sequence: TGTGCCATCAGGGCCGGGACGGGAGGCGAGCAGTACTTC. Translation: CAIRAGTGGEQYF.

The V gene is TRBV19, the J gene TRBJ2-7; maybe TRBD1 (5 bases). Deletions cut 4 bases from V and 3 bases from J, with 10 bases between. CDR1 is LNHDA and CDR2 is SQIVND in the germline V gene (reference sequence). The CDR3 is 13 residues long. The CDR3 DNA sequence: TGTGCCAGTAGTAGGACAACTTTCTACGAGCAGTACTTC. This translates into CASSRTTFYEQYF.

The CDR3 DNA sequence: TGTGCCAGCAGTGCAGGGGTCACTGAAGCTTTCTTT. Protein sequence: CASSAGVTEAFF. This sequence joins TRBV2 and TRBJ1-1; D may be TRBD1 (6 bases). This CDR3 is 12 amino acids long. V was shortened by 4 bases and J by 4 bases, with 7 bases between the two germline ends. Germline-derived CDR1 and CDR2 are SNHLY and FYNNEI.

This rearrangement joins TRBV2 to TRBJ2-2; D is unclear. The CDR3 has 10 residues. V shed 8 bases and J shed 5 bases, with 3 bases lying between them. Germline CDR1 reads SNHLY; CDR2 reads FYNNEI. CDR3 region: CASGTGELFF. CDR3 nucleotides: TGTGCCAGCGGTACCGGGGAGCTGTTTTTT.

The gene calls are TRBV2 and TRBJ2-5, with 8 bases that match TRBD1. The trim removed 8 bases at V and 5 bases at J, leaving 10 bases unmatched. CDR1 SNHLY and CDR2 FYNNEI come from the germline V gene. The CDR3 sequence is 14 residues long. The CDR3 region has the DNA TGTGCCAGCCAAAGACAGGGGTCCTGGGAGACCCAGTACTTC. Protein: CASQRQGSWETQYF.

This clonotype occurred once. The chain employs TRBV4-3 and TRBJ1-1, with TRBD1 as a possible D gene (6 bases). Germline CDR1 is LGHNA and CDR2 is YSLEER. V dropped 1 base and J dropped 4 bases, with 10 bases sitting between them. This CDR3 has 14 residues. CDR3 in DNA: TGCGCCAGCAGCCAAGTAGGACAGAGCACTGAAGCTTTCTTT. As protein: CASSQVGQSTEAFF.

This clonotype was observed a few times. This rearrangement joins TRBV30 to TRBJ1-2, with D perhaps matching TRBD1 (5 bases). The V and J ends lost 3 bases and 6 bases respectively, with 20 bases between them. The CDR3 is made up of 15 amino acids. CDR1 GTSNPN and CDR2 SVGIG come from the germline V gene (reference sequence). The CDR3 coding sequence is TGTGCCTGGAGGGCAAATGGACACGATGGGGATGGCTACACCTTC. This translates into CAWRANGHDGDGYTF.

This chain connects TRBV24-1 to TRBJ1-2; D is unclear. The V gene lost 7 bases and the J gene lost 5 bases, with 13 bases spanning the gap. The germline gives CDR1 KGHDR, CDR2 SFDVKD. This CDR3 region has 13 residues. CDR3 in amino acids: CATRGDLVYGYTF. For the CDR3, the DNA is TGTGCCACCAGGGGTGATTTAGTTTATGGCTACACCTTC.

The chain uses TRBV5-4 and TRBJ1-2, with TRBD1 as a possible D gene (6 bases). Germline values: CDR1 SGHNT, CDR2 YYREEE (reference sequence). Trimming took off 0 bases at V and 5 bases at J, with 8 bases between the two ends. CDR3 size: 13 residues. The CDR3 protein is CASSLDRAYGYTF. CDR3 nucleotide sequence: TGTGCCAGCAGCTTGGACAGGGCTTATGGCTACACCTTC.

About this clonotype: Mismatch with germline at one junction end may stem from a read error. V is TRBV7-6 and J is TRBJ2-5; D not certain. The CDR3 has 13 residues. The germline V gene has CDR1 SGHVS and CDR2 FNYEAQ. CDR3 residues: CASSLAPGETQYF. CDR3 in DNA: TGTGCCAGTAGCTTAGCCCCGGGAGAGACCCAGTACTTC. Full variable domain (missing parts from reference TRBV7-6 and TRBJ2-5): GAGVSQSPRYKVTKRGQDVALRCDPISGHVSLYWYRQALGQGPEFLTYFNYEAQQDKSGLPNDRFSAERPEGSISTLTIQRTEQRDSAMYRCASSLAPGETQYFGPGTRLLVL.

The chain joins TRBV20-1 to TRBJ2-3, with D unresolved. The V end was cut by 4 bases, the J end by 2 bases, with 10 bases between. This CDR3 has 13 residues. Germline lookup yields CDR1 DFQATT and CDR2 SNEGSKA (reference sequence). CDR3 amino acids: CSANSQDTDTQYF. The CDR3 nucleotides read TGCAGTGCTAATAGTCAGGACACAGATACGCAGTATTTT.

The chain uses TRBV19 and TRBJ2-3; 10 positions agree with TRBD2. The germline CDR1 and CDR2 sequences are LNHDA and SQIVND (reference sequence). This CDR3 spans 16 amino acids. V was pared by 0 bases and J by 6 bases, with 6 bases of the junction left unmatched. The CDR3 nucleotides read TGTGCCAGTAGTATAGATGCAGCGGGAGGGCTTGATACGCAGTATTTT. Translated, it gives CASSIDAAGGLDTQYF.

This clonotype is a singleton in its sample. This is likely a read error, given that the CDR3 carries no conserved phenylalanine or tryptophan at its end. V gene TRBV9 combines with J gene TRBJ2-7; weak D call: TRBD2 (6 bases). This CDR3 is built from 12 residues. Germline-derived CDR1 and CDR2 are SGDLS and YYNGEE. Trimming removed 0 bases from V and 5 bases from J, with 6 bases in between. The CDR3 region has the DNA TGTGCCAGCAGCGTAGGGAGGGACGAGCAGTACCTC. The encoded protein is CASSVGRDEQYL.

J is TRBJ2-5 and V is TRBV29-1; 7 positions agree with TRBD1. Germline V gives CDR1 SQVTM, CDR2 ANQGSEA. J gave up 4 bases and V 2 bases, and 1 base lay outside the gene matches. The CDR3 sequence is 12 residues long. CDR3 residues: CSVEPGGETQYF. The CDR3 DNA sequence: TGCAGCGTTGAACCAGGGGGAGAGACCCAGTACTTC.